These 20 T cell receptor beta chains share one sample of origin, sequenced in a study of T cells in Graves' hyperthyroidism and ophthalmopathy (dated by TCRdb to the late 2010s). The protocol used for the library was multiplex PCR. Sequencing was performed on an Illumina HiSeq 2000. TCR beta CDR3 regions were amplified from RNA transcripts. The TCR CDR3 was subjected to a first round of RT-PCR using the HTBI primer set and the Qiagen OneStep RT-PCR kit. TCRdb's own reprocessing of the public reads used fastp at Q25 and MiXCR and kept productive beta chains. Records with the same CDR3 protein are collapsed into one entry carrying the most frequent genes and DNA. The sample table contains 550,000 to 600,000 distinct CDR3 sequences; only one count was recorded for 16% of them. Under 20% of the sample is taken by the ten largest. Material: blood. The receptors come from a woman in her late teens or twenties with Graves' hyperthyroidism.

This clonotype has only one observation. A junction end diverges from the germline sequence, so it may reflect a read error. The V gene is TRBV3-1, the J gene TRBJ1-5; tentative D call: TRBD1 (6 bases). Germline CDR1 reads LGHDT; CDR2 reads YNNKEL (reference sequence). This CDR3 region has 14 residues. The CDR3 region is CAGSPGHREQSQHF. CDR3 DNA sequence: TGTGCCGGCAGCCCGGGACACCGAGAGCAGTCCCAGCATTTT.

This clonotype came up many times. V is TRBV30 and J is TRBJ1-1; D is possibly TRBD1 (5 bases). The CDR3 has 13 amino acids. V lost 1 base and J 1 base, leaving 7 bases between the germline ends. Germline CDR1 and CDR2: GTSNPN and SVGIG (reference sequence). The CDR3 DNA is TGTGCCTGGAGTGGCAGGGCGAACACTGAAGCTTTCTTT. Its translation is CAWSGRANTEAFF.

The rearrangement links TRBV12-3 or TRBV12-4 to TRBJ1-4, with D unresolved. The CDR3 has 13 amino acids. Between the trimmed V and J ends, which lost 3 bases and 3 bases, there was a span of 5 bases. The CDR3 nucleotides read TGTGCCAGCAGTTTTACCGCTAATGAAAAACTGTTTTTT. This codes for CASSFTANEKLFF.

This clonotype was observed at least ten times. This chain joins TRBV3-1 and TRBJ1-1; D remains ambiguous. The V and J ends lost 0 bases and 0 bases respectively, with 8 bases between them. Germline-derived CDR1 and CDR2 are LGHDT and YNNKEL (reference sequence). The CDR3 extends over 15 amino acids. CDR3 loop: CASSQDSGMNTEAFF. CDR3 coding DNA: TGTGCCAGCAGCCAAGATTCCGGGATGAACACTGAAGCTTTCTTT.

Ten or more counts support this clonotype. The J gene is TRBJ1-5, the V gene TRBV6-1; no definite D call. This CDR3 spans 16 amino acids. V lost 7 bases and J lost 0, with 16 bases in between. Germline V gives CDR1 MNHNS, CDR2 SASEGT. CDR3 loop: CASNLSVGSSNQPQHF. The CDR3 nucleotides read TGTGCCAGCAATTTGAGTGTGGGGTCTAGCAATCAGCCCCAGCATTTT.

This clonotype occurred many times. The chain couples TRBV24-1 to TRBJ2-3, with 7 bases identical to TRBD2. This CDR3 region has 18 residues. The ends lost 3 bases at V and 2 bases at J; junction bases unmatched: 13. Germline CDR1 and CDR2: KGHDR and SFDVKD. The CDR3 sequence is CATSDPSGMGPTTDTQYF. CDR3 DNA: TGTGCCACCAGTGATCCAAGCGGGATGGGGCCAACCACAGATACGCAGTATTTT.

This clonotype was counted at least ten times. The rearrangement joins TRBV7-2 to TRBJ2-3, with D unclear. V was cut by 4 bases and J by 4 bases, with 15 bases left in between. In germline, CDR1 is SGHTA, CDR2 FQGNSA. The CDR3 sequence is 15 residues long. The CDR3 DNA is TGTGCCAGCAGCTCCCGGCCCGGTATCGCAGATACGCAGTATTTT. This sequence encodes CASSSRPGIADTQYF.

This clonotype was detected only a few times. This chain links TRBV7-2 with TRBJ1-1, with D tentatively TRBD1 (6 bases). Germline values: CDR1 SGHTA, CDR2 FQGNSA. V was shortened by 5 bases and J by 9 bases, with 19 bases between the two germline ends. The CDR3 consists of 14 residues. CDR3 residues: CASSEGGQGAKAFF. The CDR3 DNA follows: TGTGCCAGCAGCGAGGGGGGTCAGGGCGCCAAAGCTTTCTTT.

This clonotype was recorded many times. CDR3 residues: CAWSRTRKEGGSTEAFF. The CDR3 DNA is TGTGCCTGGAGTCGTACGAGAAAGGAGGGAGGTAGCACTGAAGCTTTCTTT. V gene TRBV30 combines with J gene TRBJ1-1; D is unclear. V was trimmed by 2 bases and J by 4 bases, leaving 23 bases between them. The CDR3 is made up of 17 amino acids. In germline, CDR1 is GTSNPN, CDR2 SVGIG (reference sequence).

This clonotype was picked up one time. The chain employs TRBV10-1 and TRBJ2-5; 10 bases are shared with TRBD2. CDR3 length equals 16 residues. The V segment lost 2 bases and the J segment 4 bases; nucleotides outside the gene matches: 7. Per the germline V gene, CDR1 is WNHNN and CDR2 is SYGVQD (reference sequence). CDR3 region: CASSEGLAGDIETQYF. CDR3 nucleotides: TGCGCCAGCAGTGAGGGGCTAGCGGGAGATATAGAGACCCAGTACTTC.

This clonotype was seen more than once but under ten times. The CDR3: CASSVLAGVGEQYF. The CDR3 region has the DNA TGTGCCAGCAGCGTACTAGCGGGAGTTGGCGAGCAGTACTTC. V usage is TRBV6-2 or TRBV6-3 and J usage is TRBJ2-7; TRBD2 matches 11 bases. The germline gives CDR1 MNHEY, CDR2 SVGEGT. The CDR3 contains 14 residues. V gave up 6 bases and J gave up 6 bases; unmatched junction bases: 7.

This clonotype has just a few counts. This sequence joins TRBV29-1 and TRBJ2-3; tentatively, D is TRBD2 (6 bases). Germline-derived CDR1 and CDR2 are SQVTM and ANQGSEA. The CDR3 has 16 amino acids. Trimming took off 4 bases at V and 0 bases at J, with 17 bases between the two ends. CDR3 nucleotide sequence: TGCAGCGTTGGAAGGTGGTCGAGCGGGAGCACAGATACGCAGTATTTT. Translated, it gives CSVGRWSSGSTDTQYF.

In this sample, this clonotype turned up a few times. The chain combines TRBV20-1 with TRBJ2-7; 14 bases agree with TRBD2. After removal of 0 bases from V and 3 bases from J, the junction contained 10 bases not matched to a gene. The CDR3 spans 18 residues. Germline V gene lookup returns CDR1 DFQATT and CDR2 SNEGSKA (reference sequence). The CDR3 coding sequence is TGCAGTGCTAGAGATGGGACTAGCGGGGGCCATGAACACTACGAGCAGTACTTC. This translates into CSARDGTSGGHEHYEQYF.

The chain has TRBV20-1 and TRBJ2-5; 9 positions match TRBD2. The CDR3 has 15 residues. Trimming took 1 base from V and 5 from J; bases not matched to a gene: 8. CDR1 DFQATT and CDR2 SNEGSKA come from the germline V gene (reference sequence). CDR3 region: CSARGGGRAEETQYF. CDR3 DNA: TGCAGTGCTAGAGGGGGCGGGAGGGCCGAGGAGACCCAGTACTTC.

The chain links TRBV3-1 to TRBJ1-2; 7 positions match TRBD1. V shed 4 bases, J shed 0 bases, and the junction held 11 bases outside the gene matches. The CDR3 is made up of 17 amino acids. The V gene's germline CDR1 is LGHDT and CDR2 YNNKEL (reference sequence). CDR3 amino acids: CASSRAAGGQSNYGYTF. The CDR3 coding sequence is TGTGCCAGCAGCCGAGCGGCAGGGGGACAATCTAACTATGGCTACACCTTC.

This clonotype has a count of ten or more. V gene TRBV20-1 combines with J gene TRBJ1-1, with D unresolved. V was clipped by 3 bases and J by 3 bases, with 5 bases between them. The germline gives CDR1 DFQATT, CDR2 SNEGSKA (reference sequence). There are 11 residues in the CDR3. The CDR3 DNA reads TGCAGTGCTAGGGAGGACACTGAAGCTTTCTTT. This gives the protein CSAREDTEAFF.

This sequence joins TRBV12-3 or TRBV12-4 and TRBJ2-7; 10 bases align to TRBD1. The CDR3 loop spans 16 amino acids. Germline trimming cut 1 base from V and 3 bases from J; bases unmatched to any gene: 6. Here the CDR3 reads CASSLGGTGAGYEQYF. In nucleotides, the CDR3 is TGTGCCAGCAGTTTAGGTGGGACAGGGGCAGGCTACGAGCAGTACTTC.

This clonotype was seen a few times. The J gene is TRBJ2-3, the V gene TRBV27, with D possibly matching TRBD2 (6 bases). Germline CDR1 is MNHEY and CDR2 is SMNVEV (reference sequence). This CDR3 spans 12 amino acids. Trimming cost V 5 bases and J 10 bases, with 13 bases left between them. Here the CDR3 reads CASSLQGGAQYF. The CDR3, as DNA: TGTGCCAGCAGTCTCCAGGGAGGTGCGCAGTATTTT.

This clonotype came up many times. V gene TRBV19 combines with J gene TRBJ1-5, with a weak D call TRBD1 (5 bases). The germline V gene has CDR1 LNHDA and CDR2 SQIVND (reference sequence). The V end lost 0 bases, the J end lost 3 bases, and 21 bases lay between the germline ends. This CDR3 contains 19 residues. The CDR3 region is CASSIDRIGASHNNQPQHF. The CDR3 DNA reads TGTGCCAGTAGTATAGATCGGATTGGGGCCAGCCACAACAATCAGCCCCAGCATTTT.

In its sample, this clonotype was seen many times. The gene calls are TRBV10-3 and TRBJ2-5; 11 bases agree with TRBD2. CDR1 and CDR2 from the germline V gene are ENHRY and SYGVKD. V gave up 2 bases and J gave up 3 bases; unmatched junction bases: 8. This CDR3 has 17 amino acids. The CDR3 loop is CAISETRGLADKETQYF. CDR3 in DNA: TGTGCCATCAGTGAGACACGGGGACTAGCGGACAAAGAGACCCAGTACTTC.